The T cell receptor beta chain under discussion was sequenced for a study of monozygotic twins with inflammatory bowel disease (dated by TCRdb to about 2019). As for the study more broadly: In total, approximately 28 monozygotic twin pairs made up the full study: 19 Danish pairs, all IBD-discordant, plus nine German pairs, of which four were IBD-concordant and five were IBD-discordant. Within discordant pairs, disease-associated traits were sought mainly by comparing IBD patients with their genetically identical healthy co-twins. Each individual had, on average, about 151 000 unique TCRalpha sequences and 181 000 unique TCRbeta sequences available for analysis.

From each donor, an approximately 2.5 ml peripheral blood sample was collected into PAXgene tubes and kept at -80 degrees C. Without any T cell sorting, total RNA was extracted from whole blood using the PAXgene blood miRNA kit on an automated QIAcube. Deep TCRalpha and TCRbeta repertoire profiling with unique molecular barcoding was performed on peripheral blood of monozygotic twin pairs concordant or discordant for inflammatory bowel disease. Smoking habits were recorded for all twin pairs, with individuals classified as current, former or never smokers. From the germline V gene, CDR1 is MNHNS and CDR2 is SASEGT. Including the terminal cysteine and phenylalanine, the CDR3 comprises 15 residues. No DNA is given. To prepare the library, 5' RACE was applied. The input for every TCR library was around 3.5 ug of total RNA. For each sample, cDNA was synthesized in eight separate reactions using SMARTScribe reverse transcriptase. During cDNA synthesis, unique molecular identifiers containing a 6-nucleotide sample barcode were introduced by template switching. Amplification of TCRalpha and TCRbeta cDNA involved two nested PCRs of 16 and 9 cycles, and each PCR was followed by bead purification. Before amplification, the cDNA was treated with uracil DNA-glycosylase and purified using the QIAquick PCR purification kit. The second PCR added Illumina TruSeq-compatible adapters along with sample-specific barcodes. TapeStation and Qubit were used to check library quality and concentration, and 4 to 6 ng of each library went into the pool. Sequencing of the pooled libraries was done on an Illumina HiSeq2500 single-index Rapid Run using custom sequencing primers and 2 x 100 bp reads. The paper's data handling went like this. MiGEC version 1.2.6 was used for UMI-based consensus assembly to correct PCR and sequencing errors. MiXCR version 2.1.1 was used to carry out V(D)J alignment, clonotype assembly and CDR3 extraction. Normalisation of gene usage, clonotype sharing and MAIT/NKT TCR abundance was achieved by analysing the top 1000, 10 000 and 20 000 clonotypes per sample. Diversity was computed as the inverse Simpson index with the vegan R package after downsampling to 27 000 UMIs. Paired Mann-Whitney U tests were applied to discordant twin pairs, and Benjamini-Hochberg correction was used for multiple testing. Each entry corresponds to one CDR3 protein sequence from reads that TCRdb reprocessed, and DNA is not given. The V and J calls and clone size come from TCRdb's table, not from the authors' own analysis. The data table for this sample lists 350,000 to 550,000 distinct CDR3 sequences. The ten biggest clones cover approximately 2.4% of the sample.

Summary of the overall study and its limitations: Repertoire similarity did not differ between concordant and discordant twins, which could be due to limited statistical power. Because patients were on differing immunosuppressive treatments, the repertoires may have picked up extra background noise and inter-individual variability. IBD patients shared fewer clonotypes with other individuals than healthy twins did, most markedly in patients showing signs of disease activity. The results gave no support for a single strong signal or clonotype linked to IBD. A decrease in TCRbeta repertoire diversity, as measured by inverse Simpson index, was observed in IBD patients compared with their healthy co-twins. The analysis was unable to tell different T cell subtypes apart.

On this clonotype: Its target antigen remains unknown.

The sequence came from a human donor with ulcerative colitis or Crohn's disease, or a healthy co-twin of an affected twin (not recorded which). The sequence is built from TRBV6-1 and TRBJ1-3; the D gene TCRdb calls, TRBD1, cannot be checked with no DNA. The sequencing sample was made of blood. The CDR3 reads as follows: CASTSGTHSGNTIYF.